This TCR beta chain was sequenced in a study of T-cell reconstitution after alpha-beta-depleted transplantation in children. The TCRbeta library incorporated unique molecular identifiers. TCRdb called the PCR reads again in MiXCR, with one record for every CDR3 protein. The sample lists some 550,000 distinct CDR3 sequences, more than 20% occurring once. Study outcomes and limitations: Roughly two months post-transplant, alpha-beta T cells reportedly originated from several hundred graft clones that had expanded. Newly made T cells mostly supplied T-cell counts and diversity one year after transplant. Some patients' high day-60 TCRbeta diversity was traced to surviving recipient T cells and thymic progenitors.

V shed 2 bases and J shed 4 bases, with 6 bases lying between them. The germline V gene encodes CDR1 MGHRA and CDR2 YSYEKL. The CDR3 has 13 amino acids. This clonotype was detected a few times. Its specificity is unknown. Sequences were derived from PBMCs, mostly from graft donor cells, sampled 360 days after TCRalphabeta/CD19-depleted stem cell transplant. The chain uses TRBV4-1 and TRBJ2-1; no clear D. The receptor comes from a boy younger than two who had a stem cell transplant for acute myeloid leukemia, so the T cells may come from the graft donor. CDR3 protein: CASSQTPYNEQFF. CDR3 in DNA: TGCGCCAGCAGCCAAACTCCTTACAATGAGCAGTTCTTC.